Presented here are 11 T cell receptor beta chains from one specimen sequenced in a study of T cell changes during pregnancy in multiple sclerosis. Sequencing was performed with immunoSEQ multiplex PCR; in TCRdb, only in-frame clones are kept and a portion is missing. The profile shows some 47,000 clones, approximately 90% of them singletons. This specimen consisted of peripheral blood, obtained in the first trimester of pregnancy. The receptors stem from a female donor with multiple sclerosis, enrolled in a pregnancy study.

The CDR3 protein is CTSSHPTSTSTDTQYF. CDR3 DNA: TGCACCAGCAGCCATCCGACTAGCACTAGCACAGATACGCAGTATTTT. This chain joins TRBV1 and TRBJ2-3; TRBD2 reflects the table's D call only, with no check against the DNA. TRBV1 corresponds to a pseudogene. This CDR3 is 16 amino acids long.

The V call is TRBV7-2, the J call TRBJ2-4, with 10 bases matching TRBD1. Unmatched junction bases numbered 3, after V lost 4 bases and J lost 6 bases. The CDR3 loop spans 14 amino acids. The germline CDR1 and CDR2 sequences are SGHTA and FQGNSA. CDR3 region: CASSYRDRGNIQYF. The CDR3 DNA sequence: TGTGCCAGCAGCTACCGGGACAGGGGAAACATTCAGTACTTC.

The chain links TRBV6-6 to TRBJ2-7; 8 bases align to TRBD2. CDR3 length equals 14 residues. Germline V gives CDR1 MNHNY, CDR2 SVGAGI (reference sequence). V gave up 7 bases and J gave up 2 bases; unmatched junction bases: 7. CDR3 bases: TGTGCCAGCACCTACCGGGGGGGGGCCTACGAGCAGTACTTC. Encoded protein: CASTYRGGAYEQYF.

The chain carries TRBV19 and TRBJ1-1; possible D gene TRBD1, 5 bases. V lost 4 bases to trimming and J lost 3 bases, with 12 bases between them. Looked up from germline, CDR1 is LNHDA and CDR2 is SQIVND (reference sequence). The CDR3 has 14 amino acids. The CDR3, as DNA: TGTGCCAGTAGTAGGGACGGGGGGGACACTGAAGCTTTCTTT. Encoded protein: CASSRDGGDTEAFF. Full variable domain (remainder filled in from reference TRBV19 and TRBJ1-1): DGGITQSPKYLFRKEGQNVTLSCEQNLNHDAMYWYRQDPGQGLRLIYYSQIVNDFQKGDIAEGYSVSREKKESFPLTVTSAQKNPTAFYLCASSRDGGDTEAFFGQGTRLTVV.

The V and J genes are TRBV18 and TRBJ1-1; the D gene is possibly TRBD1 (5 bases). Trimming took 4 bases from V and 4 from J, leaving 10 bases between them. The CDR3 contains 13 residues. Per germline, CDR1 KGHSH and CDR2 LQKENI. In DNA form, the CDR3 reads TGTGCCAGCTCACGGGGGGTGGGCACTGAAGCTTTCTTT. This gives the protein CASSRGVGTEAFF.

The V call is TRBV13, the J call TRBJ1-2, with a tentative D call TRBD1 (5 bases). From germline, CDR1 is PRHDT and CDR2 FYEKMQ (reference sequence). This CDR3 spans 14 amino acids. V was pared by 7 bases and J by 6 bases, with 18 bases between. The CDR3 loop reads CASTTGRGDHGYTF. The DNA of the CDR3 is TGTGCCAGCACTACCGGACGCGGGGACCATGGCTACACCTTC.

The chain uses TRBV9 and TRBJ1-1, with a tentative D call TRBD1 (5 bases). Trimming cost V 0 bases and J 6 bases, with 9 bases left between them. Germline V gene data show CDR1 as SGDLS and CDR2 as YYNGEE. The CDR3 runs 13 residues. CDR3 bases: TGTGCCAGCAGCGTAGGGGGGGGAGCTGAAGCTTTCTTT. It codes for CASSVGGGAEAFF.

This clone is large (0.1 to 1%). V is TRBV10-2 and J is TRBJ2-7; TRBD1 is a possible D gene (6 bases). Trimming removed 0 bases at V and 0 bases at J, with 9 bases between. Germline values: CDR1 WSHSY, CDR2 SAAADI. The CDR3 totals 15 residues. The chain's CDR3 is CASSESPDSSYEQYF. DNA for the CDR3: TGCGCCAGCAGTGAGTCCCCGGACAGCTCCTACGAGCAGTACTTC.

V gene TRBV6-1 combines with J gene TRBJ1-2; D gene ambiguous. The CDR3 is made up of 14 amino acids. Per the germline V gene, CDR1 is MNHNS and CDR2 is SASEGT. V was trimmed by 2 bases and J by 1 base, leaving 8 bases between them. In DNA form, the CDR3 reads TGTGCCAGCAGTGAACGCAGTTATAACTATGGCTACACCTTC. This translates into CASSERSYNYGYTF.

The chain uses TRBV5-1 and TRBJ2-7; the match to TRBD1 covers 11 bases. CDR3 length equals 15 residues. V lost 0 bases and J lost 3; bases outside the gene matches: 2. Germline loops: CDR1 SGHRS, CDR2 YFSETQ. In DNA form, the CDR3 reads TGCGCCAGCAGCTTGGGGGACAGGGGGATCTACGAGCAGTACTTC. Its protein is CASSLGDRGIYEQYF. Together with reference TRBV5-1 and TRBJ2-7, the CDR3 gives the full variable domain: KAGVTQTPRYLIKTRGQQVTLSCSPISGHRSVSWYQQTPGQGLQFLFEYFSETQRNKGNFPGRFSGRQFSNSRSEMNVSTLELGDSALYLCASSLGDRGIYEQYFGPGTRLTVT.

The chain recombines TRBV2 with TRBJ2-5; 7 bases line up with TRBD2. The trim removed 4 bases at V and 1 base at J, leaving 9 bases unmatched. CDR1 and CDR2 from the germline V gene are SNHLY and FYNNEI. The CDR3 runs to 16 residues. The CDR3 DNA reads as TGTGCCAGCAGTGTCGACCCCGGGGGGATCCAAGAGACCCAGTACTTC. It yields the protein CASSVDPGGIQETQYF.